The next 25 T cell receptor beta chains were all read from a single sample in a study of regulatory T cells in long-lasting Graves disease. Indicated time point: newly diagnosed GD, antithyroid drugs for less than 3 months. Generation of the TCR library employed RNA extracted from PBMCs. According to the study, TCR beta libraries were built with iRepertoire HTBI primers and CDR3-region Arm-PCR. TCRdb called the multiplex PCR reads again in MiXCR, with one record for every CDR3 protein. The sample contains about 620,000 distinct CDR3 sequences, around 15% of which appear only once. The sample also formed part of further work on T cells in Graves' hyperthyroidism and ophthalmopathy.

This sample comprised peripheral blood mononuclear cells (PBMCs), obtained at new diagnosis, from a patient treated with antithyroid drugs. The source is a woman under 40 with Graves disease.

Points on this clonotype: Mismatch with germline at one junction end may stem from a read error. J is TRBJ1-5 and V is TRBV25-1; TRBD1 matches 11 bases. The CDR3 covers 15 residues. Per germline, CDR1 MGHDK and CDR2 SYGVNS. The CDR3 DNA is TGTGCCGGCAGTGCCGGGACAGGGGGGGATCAGCCCCAGCATTTT. Its protein product is CAGSAGTGGDQPQHF.

This clonotype was seen just once. The CDR3 DNA reads as TGTGCCAGCAGCCGAGGGGGGTTAGGGGCCTCTGGGTTATATGGCTACACCTTC. Translating it yields CASSRGGLGASGLYGYTF. The J gene is TRBJ1-2, the V gene TRBV13; TRBD1 is a possible D gene (6 bases). Trimming pared 5 bases from V and 5 bases from J, leaving 27 bases between. Looked up from germline, CDR1 is PRHDT and CDR2 is FYEKMQ (reference sequence). The CDR3 extends over 18 amino acids.

This clonotype was found a few times. J is TRBJ2-1 and V is TRBV30; TRBD2 matches at 7 bases. J gave up 1 base and V 1 base, and 1 base lay outside the gene matches. The CDR3 covers 14 residues. Germline V lookup: CDR1 GTSNPN, CDR2 SVGIG (reference sequence). DNA of the CDR3: TGTGCCTGGAGTGGGGGGGGGTCCTACAATGAGCAGTTCTTC. It specifies CAWSGGGSYNEQFF.

This clonotype was picked up one time. This chain connects TRBV27 to TRBJ1-5; 9 bases match TRBD1. Trimming cost V 6 bases and J 5 bases; bases outside gene matches: 5. The CDR3 spans 14 residues. The germline V gene encodes CDR1 MNHEY and CDR2 SMNVEV (reference sequence). The CDR3 DNA is TGTGCCAGCAGCGCCACAGGGGGCGATCAGCCCCAGCATTTT. Protein sequence: CASSATGGDQPQHF.

This clonotype turned up a few times. This chain links TRBV12-3 or TRBV12-4 with TRBJ1-4; 11 nucleotides agree with TRBD1. With 5 bases clipped from V and 2 bases from J, the junction kept 7 bases outside the gene matches. This CDR3 comprises 17 residues. In nucleotides, the CDR3 is TGTGCCAGCAGTCCCGGACAGGGGGCTGTCACTAATGAAAAACTGTTTTTT. It yields the protein CASSPGQGAVTNEKLFF.

This clonotype was observed a few times. The chain links TRBV27 to TRBJ2-7; 7 nucleotides align to TRBD1. V trimming: 4 bases; J trimming: 3 bases; junction bases outside the gene matches: 12. The germline CDR1 and CDR2 sequences are MNHEY and SMNVEV (reference sequence). CDR3 length: 16 amino acids. CDR3 amino acids: CASSYRPGGIVYEQYF. CDR3 nucleotide sequence: TGTGCCAGCAGTTACCGCCCAGGGGGTATAGTCTACGAGCAGTACTTC.

This clonotype turned up a few times. V gene TRBV19 combines with J gene TRBJ2-5; tentatively, D is TRBD1 or TRBD2 (5 bases each). Germline CDR1 reads LNHDA; CDR2 reads SQIVND (reference sequence). The V and J ends lost 7 bases and 7 bases respectively, with 16 bases between them. This CDR3 has 13 amino acids. CDR3 sequence: CASTGTSWGTQYF. The CDR3 DNA reads TGTGCCAGTACTGGGACGTCGTGGGGGACCCAGTACTTC.

Points on this clonotype: A single base separates this from a much larger clone, so it may be a read error. The chain recombines TRBV7-2 with TRBJ2-7; D is uncertain. Germline V gives CDR1 SGHTA, CDR2 FQGNSA. The CDR3 sequence is 14 residues long. CDR3 residues: CASSLVVSSYEQHF. The CDR3 bases are TGTGCCAGCAGCTTAGTTGTCAGCTCCTACGAGCAGCACTTC. The complete variable domain, with remaining parts taken from reference TRBV7-2 and TRBJ2-7, reads GAGVSQSPSNKVTEKGKDVELRCDPISGHTALYWYRQSLGQGLEFLIYFQGNSAPDKSGLPSDRFSAERTGGSVSTLTIQRTQQEDSAVYLCASSLVVSSYEQHFGPGTRLTVT.

This clonotype showed up many times. The V call is TRBV11-1, the J call TRBJ2-5, with TRBD1 matching 7 bases. The V and J ends lost 5 bases and 5 bases, in that order; junction bases with no gene match: 8. This CDR3 contains 14 residues. Per germline, CDR1 SGHAT and CDR2 FQDESV (reference sequence). The CDR3 DNA reads TGTGCCAGCAGCATGAACAGGGGATGGGAGACCCAGTACTTC. Translation: CASSMNRGWETQYF.

The gene calls are TRBV11-3 and TRBJ2-1; tentative D call: TRBD2 (5 bases). Germline V gives CDR1 SGHNT, CDR2 YENEEA. V was shortened by 5 bases and J by 6 bases, with 20 bases between the two germline ends. This CDR3 has 16 residues. CDR3 sequence reads: CASSPRTLTDGNEQFF. CDR3 in DNA: TGTGCCAGCAGCCCAAGGACTCTGACCGACGGCAATGAGCAGTTCTTC. The full variable domain, completed using reference TRBV11-3 and TRBJ2-1, is EAGVVQSPRYKIIEKKQPVAFWCNPISGHNTLYWYLQNLGQGPELLIRYENEEAVDDSQLPKDRFSAERLKGVDSTLKIQPAELGDSAVYLCASSPRTLTDGNEQFFGPGTRLTVL.

This clonotype was counted many times. J is TRBJ1-1 and V is TRBV28; tentative D call: TRBD1 (5 bases). This CDR3 is built from 15 residues. Trimming took 3 bases from V and 5 from J, leaving 16 bases between them. Germline values: CDR1 MDHEN, CDR2 SYDVKM. The CDR3 sequence is CASSFSGGWYTEAFF. The CDR3, as DNA: TGTGCCAGCAGTTTCAGTGGGGGATGGTATACTGAAGCTTTCTTT.

The chain joins TRBV20-1 to TRBJ2-7; TRBD2 matches at 7 bases. The CDR3 sequence is 12 residues long. V was clipped by 7 bases and J by 1 base; unmatched bases: 4. The germline V gene has CDR1 DFQATT and CDR2 SNEGSKA (reference sequence). DNA of the CDR3: TGCAGTGGGGAGGGCCTTTCCTACGAGCAGTACTTC. Its protein is CSGEGLSYEQYF.

The table lists this clonotype with a few counts. A much bigger clone sits one base away, suggesting this may be a read error. This sequence joins TRBV28 and TRBJ2-1; D perhaps matches TRBD1 (6 bases). Per the germline V gene, CDR1 is MDHEN and CDR2 is SYDVKM. V was pared by 8 bases and J by 9 bases, with 23 bases between. This CDR3 comprises 15 residues. The CDR3 region has the DNA TGTGCCAGCTCAGCGAGAAACAGGGATTCTGCTGAGCAGTTCTTC. Translating gives CASSARNRDSAEQFF.

This clonotype has ten or more counts. The V and J genes are TRBV28 and TRBJ1-1; D ambiguous. CDR1 and CDR2 from the germline V gene are MDHEN and SYDVKM. Trimming removed 6 bases at V and 6 bases at J, with 14 bases between. The CDR3 runs to 13 residues. As DNA, the CDR3 is TGTGCCAGCAGGAAGGGTTTGCCCCCTGAAGCTTTCTTT. As protein: CASRKGLPPEAFF. Using reference TRBV28 and TRBJ1-1 for the parts outside the CDR3, the full variable domain is DVKVTQSSRYLVKRTGEKVFLECVQDMDHENMFWYRQDPGLGLRLIYFSYDVKMKEKGDIPEGYSVSREKKERFSLILESASTNQTSMYLCASRKGLPPEAFFGQGTRLTVV.

The V call is TRBV5-8, the J call TRBJ1-1; perhaps TRBD1 as D (5 bases). Trimming left V 0 bases short and J 5 bases short, with 20 bases between. This CDR3 is built from 17 residues. The germline CDR1 and CDR2 sequences are SGHTS and YDEGEE. The CDR3 loop is CASSLGNRGGLGTEAFF. The CDR3 bases are TGTGCCAGCAGCTTGGGGAACCGGGGGGGTCTGGGTACTGAAGCTTTCTTT.

This clonotype was found a few times. The rearrangement uses TRBV3-1 and TRBJ2-5; 11 bases fit TRBD2. The CDR3 is 17 residues long. Unmatched junction bases numbered 10, after V lost 2 bases and J lost 5 bases. Per germline, CDR1 LGHDT and CDR2 YNNKEL (reference sequence). The CDR3 region has the DNA TGTGCCAGCAGCCAACCGGGACTAGCGGTAGGGCGGGAGACCCAGTACTTC. Translated: CASSQPGLAVGRETQYF.

This clonotype was counted only a few times. The CDR3 loop reads CASSPGGGASNTGELFF. As DNA, the CDR3 is TGTGCCAGTAGTCCCGGGGGGGGCGCCTCGAACACCGGGGAGCTGTTTTTT. This chain links TRBV19 with TRBJ2-2; 8 nucleotides match TRBD2. Germline V gene data show CDR1 as LNHDA and CDR2 as SQIVND (reference sequence). This CDR3 is 17 amino acids long. The J segment lost 0 bases and the V segment lost 5 bases, leaving 8 bases of the junction unmatched.

This clonotype was recorded many times. The genes are TRBV27 and TRBJ1-1; D is uncertain. V lost 10 bases, J lost 5 bases, and 23 bases lay in between. This CDR3 is 15 amino acids long. Germline CDR1 MNHEY, CDR2 SMNVEV (reference sequence). In DNA form, the CDR3 reads TGTGCCACCTCAATCTCACGGTTAGGTGGGACTGAAGCTTTCTTT. Translation: CATSISRLGGTEAFF.

The V call is TRBV24-1, the J call TRBJ2-4, with 9 nucleotides matching TRBD2. CDR3 size: 14 residues. After removal of 9 bases from V and 4 bases from J, the junction contained 6 bases not matched to a gene. Germline loops: CDR1 KGHDR, CDR2 SFDVKD. CDR3 nucleotide sequence: TGTGCCACCCAAGCAGCGGGGGGAAAAAACATTCAGTACTTC. Its protein is CATQAAGGKNIQYF.

The V gene is TRBV20-1, the J gene TRBJ2-3; 9 bases are a match to TRBD1. This CDR3 contains 16 residues. Germline V gives CDR1 DFQATT, CDR2 SNEGSKA (reference sequence). V trimming: 3 bases; J trimming: 6 bases; junction bases outside the gene matches: 13. The CDR3, as DNA: TGCAGTGCTAGGACCCGTGGACAGGGGCAGTGGGATACGCAGTATTTT. The encoded protein is CSARTRGQGQWDTQYF.

This clonotype was counted only a few times. The chain recombines TRBV7-3 with TRBJ2-7, with TRBD2 matching 7 bases. V shed 5 bases, J shed 5 bases, and the junction held 12 bases outside the gene matches. This CDR3 contains 15 residues. Germline assignment: CDR1 SGHTA and CDR2 FQGTGA. As DNA, the CDR3 is TGTGCCAGCAGCCCTTCCGCGGGAGCATTCGACGAGCAGTACTTC. Translating gives CASSPSAGAFDEQYF.

V usage is TRBV24-1 and J usage is TRBJ2-3; the match to TRBD1 covers 7 bases. The CDR3 loop spans 14 amino acids. The V segment lost 2 bases and the J segment 3 bases; nucleotides outside the gene matches: 1. Germline CDR1 is KGHDR and CDR2 is SFDVKD. CDR3 loop: CATSDWGQTDTQYF. Here the CDR3 DNA reads TGTGCCACCAGTGATTGGGGACAGACAGATACGCAGTATTTT.

This clonotype was detected many times. This CDR3 is CASSYNPNYGYTF. DNA of the CDR3: TGTGCCAGCAGTTATAACCCTAACTATGGCTACACCTTC. The chain carries TRBV27 and TRBJ1-2; D gene unclear. In germline, CDR1 is MNHEY, CDR2 SMNVEV (reference sequence). The CDR3 consists of 13 residues. The V gene lost 4 bases and the J gene lost 0 bases, with 6 bases spanning the gap.

The V gene is TRBV10-3, the J gene TRBJ2-3; TRBD2 matches 7 bases. Germline V gives CDR1 ENHRY, CDR2 SYGVKD. The V gene end was trimmed by 6 bases and the J gene end by 1 base; junction bases not matched to a gene: 4. The CDR3 sequence is 14 residues long. This chain's CDR3 is CAIRRAGGTDTQYF. Here the CDR3 DNA reads TGTGCCATCAGGAGGGCGGGGGGCACAGATACGCAGTATTTT.

This clonotype has more than one count but fewer than ten. V gene TRBV19 combines with J gene TRBJ2-7; 14 bases map to TRBD2. Trimming took 6 bases from V and 3 from J; bases not matched to a gene: 4. This CDR3 has 15 amino acids. CDR1 is LNHDA, CDR2 SQIVND, per germline (reference sequence). The CDR3 nucleotides read TGTGCCAGTAGCAAAGGGACTAGCGGGAGCTACGAGCAGTACTTC. Protein: CASSKGTSGSYEQYF.